Listed below are T cell receptor beta chains from one sample, sequenced in a study of vaccination and CD4 T cells after COVID-19. TCRdb called the PCR reads again in MiXCR, with one record for every CDR3 protein. The table lists about 9,700 distinct CDR3 sequences, under 40% of them singletons. For these TCRs, the target antigens are not known. Sequencing was done on a sample of CD4+ T cells from blood, cultured in vitro. The receptors here all came from a human donor in good health. The CDR3 runs from the conserved cysteine through the conserved F or W. Fields, in order: J gene, clone size, D gene, V gene, CDR3 DNA, CDR3 protein. The D gene is left open where the match is weak. A clone size is listed for some rows: how often the clone was seen (once, few, many), or a class if it is expanded.

TRBJ1-2 | NA | TRBD1 | TRBV19 | TGTGCCAGTAGTAGGACCGGGACAGGGGGCGACTACTATGGCTACACCTTC | CASSRTGTGGDYYGYTF
TRBJ2-1 | NA | TRBD2 | TRBV7-3 | TGTGCCAGCAGCTTAAATCGGGAGGGCCGGATCAATGAGCAGTTCTTC | CASSLNREGRINEQFF
TRBJ2-7 | few | NA | TRBV15 | TGTGCCACCAGCAGAGATCGGGGGGAGCAGTACTTC | CATSRDRGEQYF
TRBJ1-2 | NA | NA | TRBV27 | TGTGCCAGCAGTTTATCGGTCGGAGGGATCTATGGCTACACCTTC | CASSLSVGGIYGYTF
TRBJ2-7 | NA | NA | TRBV6-5 | TGTGCCAGCAGTTTTGGTCTTCCGGCAGCGTCGGCTGCCTACGAGCAGTACTTC | CASSFGLPAASAAYEQYF
TRBJ2-3 | few | NA | TRBV7-2 | TGTGCCAGCAGTGGGGTGGGCCCTCGTGGAGATACGCAGTATTTT | CASSGVGPRGDTQYF
TRBJ1-2 | NA | NA | TRBV5-3 | TGTGCCAGAATCGGCAGACGCTATGGCTACACCTTC | CARIGRRYGYTF
TRBJ2-7 | NA | NA | TRBV6-1 | TGTGCCAGCACCAAACCCCCTCAGGGACTGTACGAGCAGTACTTC | CASTKPPQGLYEQYF
TRBJ2-1 | few | TRBD2 | TRBV20-1 | TGCAGTGCTAGATCCCAGCGGGGGCCTTACAATGAGCAGTTCTTC | CSARSQRGPYNEQFF
TRBJ2-7 | few | TRBD2 | TRBV24-1 | TGTGCCACCAGTGGGACTAGCGGGAGTTACGAGCAGTACTTC | CATSGTSGSYEQYF
TRBJ1-6 | NA | NA | TRBV20-1 | TGCAGTGCCGGAGGCACTCCTATTAATAATTCACCCCTCCACTTT | CSAGGTPINNSPLHF
TRBJ2-1 | few | NA | TRBV6-2/TRBV6-3 | TGTGCCAGCATTCAAGGGGCAGCCTCCTACAATGAGCAGTTCTTC | CASIQGAASYNEQFF
TRBJ1-2 | NA | NA | TRBV6-1 | TGTGCCAGCAGGCGAGATGGGGGGCCCCTAACCTTC | CASRRDGGPLTF
TRBJ2-7 | NA | TRBD2 | TRBV20-1 | TGCAGTGCTAGGGGAGCGGGGCCCTACGAGCAGTACTTC | CSARGAGPYEQYF
TRBJ1-5 | NA | NA | TRBV5-4 | TGTGCCAGCAGCTTCTACAATCAGCCCCAGCATTTT | CASSFYNQPQHF
TRBJ2-1 | NA | TRBD2 | TRBV19 | TGTGCCAGTAGGCCCGGACTAGCGGTTTACAATGAGCAGTTCTTC | CASRPGLAVYNEQFF
TRBJ2-2 | few | TRBD1 | TRBV24-1 | TGTGCCACCAGCGCTTCCAGGGGGCCCGGGGAGCTGTTTTTT | CATSASRGPGELFF
TRBJ2-1 | few | NA | TRBV6-1 | TGTGCCAGCAGAAGGGACTCCTACAATGAGCAGTTCTTC | CASRRDSYNEQFF
TRBJ2-7 | few | NA | TRBV6-2/TRBV6-3 | TGTGCCAGCAGCCCCCCCGGGGAGCAGTACTTC | CASSPPGEQYF
TRBJ2-1 | few | NA | TRBV6-5 | TGTGCCAGCAGTTACGATTTGGGCCAAAATGAGCAGTTCTTC | CASSYDLGQNEQFF
TRBJ1-2 | NA | TRBD1 | TRBV6-5 | TGTGCCAGCAGTTACCAGCTAGGGACAGTTTCTAACTATGGCTACACCTTC | CASSYQLGTVSNYGYTF
TRBJ1-5 | NA | NA | TRBV6-1 | TGTGCCAGCAGAGCTAGACCGACCGGGACGGTCAATCAGCCCCAGCATTTT | CASRARPTGTVNQPQHF
TRBJ2-3 | NA | NA | TRBV28 | TGTGCCAGCAGTTTCCCGACAGGATTCACAGATACGCAGTATTTT | CASSFPTGFTDTQYF
TRBJ2-7 | once | NA | TRBV7-9 | TGTGCCAGCAGCTTCTTATTGGGGGAACAGTACTTC | CASSFLLGEQYF
TRBJ2-1 | few | NA | TRBV7-2 | TGTGCCAGCAGCCCGGAGGGGCAGGGCTTGTACAATGAGCAGTTCTTC | CASSPEGQGLYNEQFF